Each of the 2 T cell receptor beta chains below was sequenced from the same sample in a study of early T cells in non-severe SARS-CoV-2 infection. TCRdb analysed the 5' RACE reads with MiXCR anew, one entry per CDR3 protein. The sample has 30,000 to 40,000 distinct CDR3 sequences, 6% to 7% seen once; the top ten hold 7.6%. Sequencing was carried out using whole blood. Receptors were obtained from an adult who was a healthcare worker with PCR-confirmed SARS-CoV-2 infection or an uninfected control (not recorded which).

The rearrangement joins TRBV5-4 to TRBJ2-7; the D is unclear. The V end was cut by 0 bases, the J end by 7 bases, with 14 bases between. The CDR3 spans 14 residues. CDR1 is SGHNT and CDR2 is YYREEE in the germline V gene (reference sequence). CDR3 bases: TGTGCCAGCAGCTTGGATCCGGAAGGGTGGGAGCAGTACTTC. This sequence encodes CASSLDPEGWEQYF.

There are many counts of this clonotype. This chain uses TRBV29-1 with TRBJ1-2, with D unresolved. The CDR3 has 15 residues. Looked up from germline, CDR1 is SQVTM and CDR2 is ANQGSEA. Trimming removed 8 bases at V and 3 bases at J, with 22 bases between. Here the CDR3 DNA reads TGCAGCTTCCCCCCCGACACCCCCGTTCACTATGGCTACACCTTC. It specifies CSFPPDTPVHYGYTF.